The 10 T cell receptor beta chains below come from one sample, sequenced in a study of early stage breast cancer tumors. Generated by immunoSEQ multiplex PCR, the TCRdb table keeps only in-frame clones and is missing some. The sample lists around 60,000 clones; 65% to 80% were seen once. The sequenced material came from blood. The receptors originated from a person between 30 and 45 years old with breast cancer.

This chain links TRBV7-6 with TRBJ2-7, with a weak D call TRBD2 (6 bases). CDR1 SGHVS and CDR2 FNYEAQ come from the germline V gene. V lost 4 bases, J lost 12 bases, and 25 bases lay in between. The CDR3 runs to 15 residues. This chain's CDR3 is CASSSTGPGVAIPYF. The CDR3 DNA follows: TGTGCCAGCAGCTCTACGGGACCGGGAGTAGCGATCCCGTACTTC.

The gene calls are TRBV27 and TRBJ2-7; 11 bases are shared with TRBD1. The CDR3 is made up of 15 amino acids. V lost 5 bases, J lost 4 bases, and 7 bases stayed unmatched. Germline V gene sequence: CDR1 MNHEY, CDR2 SMNVEV (reference sequence). CDR3 sequence (DNA): TGTGCCAGCAGTATAGGACAGGGGGCCGGGTACGAGCAGTACTTC. This sequence encodes CASSIGQGAGYEQYF.

The chain has TRBV7-3 and TRBJ2-7; no clear D gene. The CDR3 has 14 amino acids. V gave up 2 bases and J gave up 0 bases, with 8 bases separating them. Per germline, CDR1 SGHTA and CDR2 FQGTGA. The CDR3 here is CASSLGPTSYEQYF. In DNA, the CDR3 is TGTGCCAGCAGCTTAGGTCCCACCTCCTACGAGCAGTACTTC.

In its sample, this clone was seen once. V is TRBV30 and J is TRBJ2-1; 9 nucleotides agree with TRBD2. The CDR3 covers 12 residues. Germline-derived CDR1 and CDR2 are GTSNPN and SVGIG (reference sequence). The CDR3 here is CAAGGDYNEQFF. CDR3 DNA: TGTGCGGCGGGAGGGGACTACAATGAGCAGTTCTTC. The full variable domain, completed using reference TRBV30 and TRBJ2-1, is SQTIHQWPATLVQPVGSPLSLECTVEGTSNPNLYWYRQAAGRGLQLLFYSVGIGQISSEVPQNLSASRPQDRQFILSSKKLLLSDSGFYLCAAGGDYNEQFFGPGTRLTVL.

Only one count was recorded for this clone. V gene TRBV2 combines with J gene TRBJ2-2, with D tentatively TRBD1 (5 bases). Looked up from germline, CDR1 is SNHLY and CDR2 is FYNNEI. V dropped 4 bases and J dropped 7 bases, with 7 bases sitting between them. The CDR3 length is 12 residues. As DNA, the CDR3 is TGTGCCAGCAGTGGACAGAACGGGGAGCTGTTTTTT. It codes for CASSGQNGELFF. Full variable domain (rest looked up from reference TRBV2 and TRBJ2-2): EPEVTQTPSHQVTQMGQEVILRCVPISNHLYFYWYRQILGQKVEFLVSFYNNEISEKSEIFDDQFSVERPDGSNFTLKIRSTKLEDSAMYFCASSGQNGELFFGEGSRLTVL.

J is TRBJ1-5 and V is TRBV5-5, with 10 bases matching TRBD1. V lost 4 bases to trimming and J lost 5 bases; unmatched junction nucleotides: 6. The CDR3 spans 15 residues. Germline CDR1 reads SGHKS; CDR2 reads YYEKEE (reference sequence). The CDR3 nucleotides read TGTGCCAGCAGCAGACAGGGGGCCCAGGATCAGCCCCAGCATTTT. Translating it yields CASSRQGAQDQPQHF. Full variable domain (outside the CDR3, taken from reference TRBV5-5 and TRBJ1-5): DAGVTQSPTHLIKTRGQQVTLRCSPISGHKSVSWYQQVLGQGPQFIFQYYEKEERGRGNFPDRFSARQFPNYSSELNVNALLLGDSALYLCASSRQGAQDQPQHFGDGTRLSIL.

This clone was counted a few times. The chain has TRBV25-1 and TRBJ2-1; tentatively, D is TRBD2 (6 bases). In germline, CDR1 is MGHDK, CDR2 SYGVNS. The CDR3 sequence is 15 residues long. The V end was cut by 1 base, the J end by 2 bases, with 9 bases between. The CDR3 nucleotides read TGTGCCAGCAGTGAATTTGGCGGGGCCTACAATGAGCAGTTCTTC. Protein: CASSEFGGAYNEQFF.

The sample holds a few counts of this clone. The V gene is TRBV7-8, the J gene TRBJ1-6; D might be TRBD1 (5 bases). Trimming took 5 bases from V and 8 from J, leaving 13 bases between them. The CDR3 is 14 amino acids. The germline gives CDR1 SGHVS, CDR2 FQNEAQ. CDR3 nucleotides: TGTGCCAGCAGCCCGGGGGGACCGTATTCACCCCTCCACTTT. Residues: CASSPGGPYSPLHF.

This chain links TRBV7-2 with TRBJ2-1; D is perhaps TRBD1 (5 bases). V was clipped by 5 bases and J by 10 bases, with 9 bases between them. CDR1 and CDR2 from the germline V gene are SGHTA and FQGNSA. The CDR3 length is 11 residues. In nucleotides, the CDR3 is TGTGCCAGCAGCCTGGGGCCCGAGCAGTTCTTC. Protein sequence: CASSLGPEQFF.

This clone turned up a few times. The chain has TRBV7-7 and TRBJ2-7, with a possible D match to TRBD2 (6 bases). Germline CDR1 and CDR2: SSHAT and FNYEAQ (reference sequence). Trimming removed 0 bases from V and 6 bases from J, with 9 bases in between. The CDR3 loop spans 13 amino acids. CDR3 amino acids: CASSLAGGGEQYF. In DNA, the CDR3 is TGTGCCAGCAGCTTAGCGGGAGGCGGCGAGCAGTACTTC. The whole variable domain, filled in from reference TRBV7-7 and TRBJ2-7, reads GAGVSQSPRYKVTKRGQDVTLRCDPISSHATLYWYQQALGQGPEFLTYFNYEAQPDKSGLPSDRFSAERPEGSISTLTIQRTEQRDSAMYRCASSLAGGGEQYFGPGTRLTVT.